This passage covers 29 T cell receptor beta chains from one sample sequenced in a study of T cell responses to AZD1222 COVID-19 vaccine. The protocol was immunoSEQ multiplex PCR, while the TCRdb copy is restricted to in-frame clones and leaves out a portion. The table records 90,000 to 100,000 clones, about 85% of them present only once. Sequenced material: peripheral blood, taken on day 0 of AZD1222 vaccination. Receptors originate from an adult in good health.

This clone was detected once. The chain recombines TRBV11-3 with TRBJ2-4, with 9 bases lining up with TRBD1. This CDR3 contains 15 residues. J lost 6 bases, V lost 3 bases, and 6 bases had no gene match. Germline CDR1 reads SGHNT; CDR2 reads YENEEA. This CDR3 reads CASSLATGGANIQYF. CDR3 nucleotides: TGTGCCAGCAGCTTGGCCACAGGGGGCGCAAACATTCAGTACTTC.

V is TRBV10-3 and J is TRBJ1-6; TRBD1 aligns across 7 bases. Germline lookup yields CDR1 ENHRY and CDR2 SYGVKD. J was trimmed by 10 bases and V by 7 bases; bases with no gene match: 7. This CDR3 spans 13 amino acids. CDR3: CAITGQITSPLHF. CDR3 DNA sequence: TGTGCCATCACGGGACAGATTACCTCACCCCTCCACTTT.

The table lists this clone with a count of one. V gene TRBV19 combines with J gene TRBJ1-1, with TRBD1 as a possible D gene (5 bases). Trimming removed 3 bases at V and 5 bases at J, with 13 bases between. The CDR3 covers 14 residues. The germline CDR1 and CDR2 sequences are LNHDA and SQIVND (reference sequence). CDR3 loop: CASSMFARETEAFF. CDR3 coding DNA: TGTGCCAGTAGTATGTTTGCCAGGGAGACTGAAGCTTTCTTT.

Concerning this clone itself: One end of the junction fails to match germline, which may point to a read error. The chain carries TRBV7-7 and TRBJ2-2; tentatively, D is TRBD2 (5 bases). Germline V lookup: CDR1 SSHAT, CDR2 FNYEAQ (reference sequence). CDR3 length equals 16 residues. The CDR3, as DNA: TGTGCTAGCAAAGTAGAGGCACCTAGAGGAGGCGGGGAGCTGTTTTTT. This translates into CASKVEAPRGGGELFF.

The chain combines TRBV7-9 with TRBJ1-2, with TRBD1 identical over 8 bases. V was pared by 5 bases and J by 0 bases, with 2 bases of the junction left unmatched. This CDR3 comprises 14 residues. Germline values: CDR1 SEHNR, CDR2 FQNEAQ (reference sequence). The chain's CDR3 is CASSRTGTNYGYTF. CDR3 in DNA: TGTGCCAGCAGCCGGACAGGGACTAACTATGGCTACACCTTC. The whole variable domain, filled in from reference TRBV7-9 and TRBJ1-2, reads DTGVSQNPRHKITKRGQNVTFRCDPISEHNRLYWYRQTLGQGPEFLTYFQNEAQLEKSRLLSDRFSAERPKGSFSTLEIQRTEQGDSAMYLCASSRTGTNYGYTFGSGTRLTVV.

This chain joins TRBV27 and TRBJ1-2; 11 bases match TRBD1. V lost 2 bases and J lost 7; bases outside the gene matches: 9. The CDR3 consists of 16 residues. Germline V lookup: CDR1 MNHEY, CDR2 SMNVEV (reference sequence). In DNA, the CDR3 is TGTGCCAGCAGTTTACGCTTCCGGACAGGGGGCCGTGGCTACACCTTC. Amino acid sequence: CASSLRFRTGGRGYTF.

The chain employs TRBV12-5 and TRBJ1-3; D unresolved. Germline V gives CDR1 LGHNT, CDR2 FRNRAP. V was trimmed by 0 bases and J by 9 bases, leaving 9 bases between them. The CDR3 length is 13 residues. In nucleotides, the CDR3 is TGTGCTAGTGGTTTGGTAGGAGGTGGCACCATATATTTT. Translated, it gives CASGLVGGGTIYF.

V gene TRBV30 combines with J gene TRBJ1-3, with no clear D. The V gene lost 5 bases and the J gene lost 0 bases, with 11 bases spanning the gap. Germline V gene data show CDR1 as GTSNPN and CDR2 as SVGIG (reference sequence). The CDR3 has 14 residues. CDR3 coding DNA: TGTGCCTGGGCTTGGGCCACCTCTGGAAACACCATATATTTT. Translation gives CAWAWATSGNTIYF.

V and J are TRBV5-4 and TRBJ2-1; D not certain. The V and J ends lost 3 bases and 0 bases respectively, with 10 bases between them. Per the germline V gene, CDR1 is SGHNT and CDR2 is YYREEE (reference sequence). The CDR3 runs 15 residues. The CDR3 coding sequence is TGTGCCAGCAGCTCACTACTTGCCTCCTACAATGAGCAGTTCTTC. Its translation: CASSSLLASYNEQFF. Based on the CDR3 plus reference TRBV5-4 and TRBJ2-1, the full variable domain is ETGVTQSPTHLIKTRGQQVTLRCSSQSGHNTVSWYQQALGQGPQFIFQYYREEENGRGNFPPRFSGLQFPNYSSELNVNALELDDSALYLCASSSLLASYNEQFFGPGTRLTVL.

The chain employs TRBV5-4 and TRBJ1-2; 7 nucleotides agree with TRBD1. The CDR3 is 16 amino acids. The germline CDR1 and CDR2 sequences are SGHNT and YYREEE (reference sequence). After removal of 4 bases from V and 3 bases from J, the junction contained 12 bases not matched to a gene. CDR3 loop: CASSPTFDQGDYGYTF. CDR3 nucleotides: TGTGCCAGCAGCCCAACGTTTGATCAGGGGGACTATGGCTACACCTTC.

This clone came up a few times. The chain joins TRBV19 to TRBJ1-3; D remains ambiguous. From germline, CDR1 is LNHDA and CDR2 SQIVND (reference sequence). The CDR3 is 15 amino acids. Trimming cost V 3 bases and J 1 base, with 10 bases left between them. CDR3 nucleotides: TGTGCCAGTAGTATTTCCGTACGGTCTGGAAACACCATATATTTT. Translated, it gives CASSISVRSGNTIYF.

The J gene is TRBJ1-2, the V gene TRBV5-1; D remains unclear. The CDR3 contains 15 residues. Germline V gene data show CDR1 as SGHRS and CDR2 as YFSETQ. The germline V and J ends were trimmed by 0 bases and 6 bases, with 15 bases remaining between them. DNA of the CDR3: TGCGCCAGCAGCTTGGGCCTCGGGTATCCCGATGGCTACACCTTC. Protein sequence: CASSLGLGYPDGYTF.

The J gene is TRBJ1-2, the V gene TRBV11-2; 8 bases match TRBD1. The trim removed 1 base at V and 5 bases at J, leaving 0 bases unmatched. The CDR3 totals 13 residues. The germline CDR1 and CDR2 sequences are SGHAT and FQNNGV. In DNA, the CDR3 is TGTGCCAGCAGCTTAGGGACAGGGTATGGCTACACCTTC. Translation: CASSLGTGYGYTF.

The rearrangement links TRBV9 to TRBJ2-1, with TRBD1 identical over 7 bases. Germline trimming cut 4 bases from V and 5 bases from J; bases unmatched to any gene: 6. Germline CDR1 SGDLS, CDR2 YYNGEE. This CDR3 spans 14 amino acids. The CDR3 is CASSSTGAHNEQFF. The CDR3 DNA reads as TGTGCCAGCAGCAGTACAGGGGCGCACAATGAGCAGTTCTTC.

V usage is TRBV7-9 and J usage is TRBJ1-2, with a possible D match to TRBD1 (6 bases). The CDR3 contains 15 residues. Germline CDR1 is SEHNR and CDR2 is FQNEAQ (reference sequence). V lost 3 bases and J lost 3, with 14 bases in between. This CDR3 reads CASSLVQGWDYGYTF. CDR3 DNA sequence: TGTGCCAGCAGCTTGGTACAGGGTTGGGACTATGGCTACACCTTC.

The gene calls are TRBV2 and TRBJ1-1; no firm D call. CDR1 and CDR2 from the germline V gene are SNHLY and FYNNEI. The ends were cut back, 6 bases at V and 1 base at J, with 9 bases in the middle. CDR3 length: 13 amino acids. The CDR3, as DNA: TGTGCCAGCAGAGAAAGGAAGAACACTGAAGCTTTCTTT. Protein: CASRERKNTEAFF.

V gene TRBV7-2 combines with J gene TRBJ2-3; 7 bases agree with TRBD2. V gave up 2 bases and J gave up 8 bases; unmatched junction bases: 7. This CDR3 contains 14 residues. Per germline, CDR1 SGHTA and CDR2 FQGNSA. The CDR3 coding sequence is TGTGCCAGCAGCTTAAGGGGCGGGGAGGGTACGCAGTATTTT. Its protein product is CASSLRGGEGTQYF. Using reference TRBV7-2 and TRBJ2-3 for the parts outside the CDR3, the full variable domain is GAGVSQSPSNKVTEKGKDVELRCDPISGHTALYWYRQSLGQGLEFLIYFQGNSAPDKSGLPSDRFSAERTGGSVSTLTIQRTQQEDSAVYLCASSLRGGEGTQYFGPGTRLTVL.

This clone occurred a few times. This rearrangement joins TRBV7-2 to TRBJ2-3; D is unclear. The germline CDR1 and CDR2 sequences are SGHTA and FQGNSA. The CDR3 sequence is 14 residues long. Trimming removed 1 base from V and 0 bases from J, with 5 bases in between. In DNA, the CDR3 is TGTGCCAGCAGCTTAGGTCCTAGCACAGATACGCAGTATTTT. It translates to CASSLGPSTDTQYF.

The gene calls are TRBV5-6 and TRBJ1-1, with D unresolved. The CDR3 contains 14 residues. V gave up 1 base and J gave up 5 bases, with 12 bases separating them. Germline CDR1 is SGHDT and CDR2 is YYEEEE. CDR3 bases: TGTGCCAGCAGCTTGCCACAGATAGGGACTGAAGCTTTCTTT. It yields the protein CASSLPQIGTEAFF.

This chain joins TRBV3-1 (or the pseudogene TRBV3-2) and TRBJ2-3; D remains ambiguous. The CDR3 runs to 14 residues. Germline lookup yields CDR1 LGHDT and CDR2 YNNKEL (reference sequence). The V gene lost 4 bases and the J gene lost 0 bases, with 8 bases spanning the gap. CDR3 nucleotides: TGTGCCAGCAGCCCCGGCAGGAGCACAGATACGCAGTATTTT. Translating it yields CASSPGRSTDTQYF.

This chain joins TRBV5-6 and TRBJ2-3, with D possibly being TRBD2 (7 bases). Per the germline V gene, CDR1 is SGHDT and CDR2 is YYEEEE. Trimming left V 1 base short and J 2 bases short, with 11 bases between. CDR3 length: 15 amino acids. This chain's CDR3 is CASSLSGGHTDTQYF. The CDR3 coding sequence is TGTGCCAGCAGCTTGTCCGGGGGGCACACAGATACGCAGTATTTT.

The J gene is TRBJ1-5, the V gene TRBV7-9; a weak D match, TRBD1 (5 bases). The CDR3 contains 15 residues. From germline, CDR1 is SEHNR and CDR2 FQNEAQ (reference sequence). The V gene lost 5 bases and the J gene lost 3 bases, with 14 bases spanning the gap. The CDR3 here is CASSPRGSDNQPQHF. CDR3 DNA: TGTGCCAGCAGCCCCCGGGGGTCGGACAATCAGCCCCAGCATTTT.

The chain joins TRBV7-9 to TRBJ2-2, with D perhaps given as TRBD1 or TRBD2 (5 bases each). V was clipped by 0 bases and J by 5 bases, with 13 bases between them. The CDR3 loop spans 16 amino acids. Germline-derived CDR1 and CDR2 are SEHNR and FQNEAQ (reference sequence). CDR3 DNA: TGTGCCAGCAGCTTAGCGGCAGGGACGAGGACCGGGGAGCTGTTTTTT. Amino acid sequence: CASSLAAGTRTGELFF.

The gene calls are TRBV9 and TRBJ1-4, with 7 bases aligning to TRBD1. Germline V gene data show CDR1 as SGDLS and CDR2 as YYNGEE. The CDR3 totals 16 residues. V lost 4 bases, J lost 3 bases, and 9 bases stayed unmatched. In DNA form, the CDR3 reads TGTGCCAGCAGCCCCAGAAGGGGGCTTGCTAATGAAAAACTGTTTTTT. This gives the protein CASSPRRGLANEKLFF.

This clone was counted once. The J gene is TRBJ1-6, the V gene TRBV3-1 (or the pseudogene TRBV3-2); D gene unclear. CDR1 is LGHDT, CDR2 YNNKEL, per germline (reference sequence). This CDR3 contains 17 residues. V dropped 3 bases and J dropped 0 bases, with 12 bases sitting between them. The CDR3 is CASSHPGTSSYNSPLHF. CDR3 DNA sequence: TGTGCCAGCAGCCACCCCGGCACAAGCTCCTATAATTCACCCCTCCACTTT.

CDR3: CASSQPVKANYGYTF. CDR3 DNA: TGCGCCAGCAGCCAACCGGTCAAAGCTAACTATGGCTACACCTTC. The chain couples TRBV4-1 to TRBJ1-2, with D uncertain. The V end was cut by 2 bases, the J end by 0 bases, with 10 bases between. Germline CDR1 is MGHRA and CDR2 is YSYEKL. The CDR3 covers 15 residues.

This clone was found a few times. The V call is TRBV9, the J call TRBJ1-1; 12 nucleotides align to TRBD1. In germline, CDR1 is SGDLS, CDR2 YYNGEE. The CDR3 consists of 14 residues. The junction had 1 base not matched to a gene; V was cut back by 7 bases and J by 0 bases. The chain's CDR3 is CASGTGGMNTEAFF. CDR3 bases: TGTGCCAGCGGGACAGGGGGCATGAACACTGAAGCTTTCTTT. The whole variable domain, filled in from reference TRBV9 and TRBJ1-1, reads DSGVTQTPKHLITATGQRVTLRCSPRSGDLSVYWYQQSLDQGLQFLIQYYNGEERAKGNILERFSAQQFPDLHSELNLSSLELGDSALYFCASGTGGMNTEAFFGQGTRLTVV.

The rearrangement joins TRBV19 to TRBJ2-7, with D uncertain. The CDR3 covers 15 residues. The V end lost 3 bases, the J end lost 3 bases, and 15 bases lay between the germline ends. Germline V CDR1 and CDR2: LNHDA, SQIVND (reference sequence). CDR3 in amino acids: CASSMDGSFVYEQYF. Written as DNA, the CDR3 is TGTGCCAGTAGTATGGATGGCAGCTTCGTCTACGAGCAGTACTTC.

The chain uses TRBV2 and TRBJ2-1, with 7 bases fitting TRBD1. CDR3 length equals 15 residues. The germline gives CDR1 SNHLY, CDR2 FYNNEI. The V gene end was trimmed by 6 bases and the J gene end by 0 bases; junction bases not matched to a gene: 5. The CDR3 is CASRRQGSSYNEQFF. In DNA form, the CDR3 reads TGTGCCAGCAGACGACAGGGAAGCTCCTACAATGAGCAGTTCTTC.